The 18 T cell receptor beta chains below were found in one sample sequenced in a study of blood T cell repertoires in COVID-19. Profiled with immunoSEQ multiplex PCR; TCRdb holds only in-frame clones, not every one. The data contain approximately 74,000 clones, approximately 80% of them singletons. Sequencing was performed on peripheral blood. These receptors came from a woman aged 80 or over with active or convalescent COVID-19.

This clone has a handful of counts. The chain is built from TRBV21-1 and TRBJ1-5; the listed D gene, TRBD1, was not tested against the DNA. TRBV21-1 is labeled a pseudogene. The CDR3 contains 17 residues. CDR3 sequence reads: CASKGTGGLIGYQPQHF. The CDR3 DNA follows: TGTGCCAGCAAAGGGACAGGGGGCCTTATTGGGTATCAGCCCCAGCATTTT.

This chain links TRBV18 with TRBJ1-2; the D gene is possibly TRBD1 (6 bases). Per germline, CDR1 KGHSH and CDR2 LQKENI. The CDR3 has 15 amino acids. Trimming removed 3 bases at V and 2 bases at J, with 13 bases between. CDR3 nucleotide sequence: TGTGCCAGCTCACCGTCAGCCCAGGGGAACTATGGCTACACCTTC. This translates into CASSPSAQGNYGYTF.

The gene calls are TRBV9 and TRBJ2-3, with TRBD1 identical over 7 bases. The length of the CDR3 is 16 residues. Germline CDR1 reads SGDLS; CDR2 reads YYNGEE. V was clipped by 4 bases and J by 2 bases; unmatched bases: 10. The CDR3 DNA is TGTGCCAGCAGCCTACTCCGGGACAGCACCACAGATACGCAGTATTTT. This encodes CASSLLRDSTTDTQYF.

The V call is TRBV6-6, the J call TRBJ1-4; tentative D call: TRBD1 (6 bases). The CDR3 runs to 15 residues. V was shortened by 2 bases and J by 0 bases, with 7 bases between the two germline ends. Germline CDR1 and CDR2: MNHNY and SVGAGI (reference sequence). The CDR3 DNA reads TGTGCCAGCAGTTACGAGGGGGCAACTAATGAAAAACTGTTTTTT. Protein sequence: CASSYEGATNEKLFF.

This clone has only a few counts. A junction boundary mismatches the germline segment, possibly from a read error. V and J are TRBV7-7 and TRBJ2-2; 8 nucleotides agree with TRBD1. Germline CDR1 and CDR2: SSHAT and FNYEAQ (reference sequence). This CDR3 has 15 residues. The DNA for the CDR3 is TGTGCTAGCACCCCCTCCCAGGGGGCGGTCGGGGAGCTGTTTTTT. This codes for CASTPSQGAVGELFF.

The chain joins TRBV29-1 to TRBJ2-7, with TRBD1 matching 11 bases. V shed 5 bases, J shed 2 bases, and the junction held 8 bases outside the gene matches. Germline CDR1 SQVTM, CDR2 ANQGSEA. CDR3 length equals 15 residues. CDR3 sequence (DNA): TGCAGCGTTCGGGACAGGGGGGGACTTACCTACGAGCAGTACTTC. This sequence encodes CSVRDRGGLTYEQYF.

The chain carries TRBV7-2 and TRBJ2-3; 10 positions match TRBD2. V trimming: 5 bases; J trimming: 2 bases; junction bases outside the gene matches: 4. The germline V gene has CDR1 SGHTA and CDR2 FQGNSA. There are 15 residues in the CDR3. Here the CDR3 DNA reads TGTGCCAGCAGCCATCTAGCGGGGGTCACAGATACGCAGTATTTT. Residues: CASSHLAGVTDTQYF.

This sequence joins TRBV5-5 and TRBJ2-7, with D perhaps matching TRBD1 (5 bases). CDR3 length: 13 amino acids. Per the germline V gene, CDR1 is SGHKS and CDR2 is YYEKEE (reference sequence). V shed 5 bases and J shed 4 bases, with 13 bases lying between them. The CDR3 DNA follows: TGTGCCAGCAGGCTCGCAGGGAAATACGAGCAGTACTTC. Protein sequence: CASRLAGKYEQYF. Full variable domain (remainder filled in from reference TRBV5-5 and TRBJ2-7): DAGVTQSPTHLIKTRGQQVTLRCSPISGHKSVSWYQQVLGQGPQFIFQYYEKEERGRGNFPDRFSARQFPNYSSELNVNALLLGDSALYLCASRLAGKYEQYFGPGTRLTVT.

The chain joins TRBV14 to TRBJ2-5, with 12 bases matching TRBD2. J lost 2 bases, V lost 2 bases, and 15 bases had no gene match. This CDR3 is 20 amino acids long. Germline values: CDR1 SGHDN, CDR2 FVKESK. Here the CDR3 reads CASSQFSLAGGFLDQETQYF. CDR3 nucleotides: TGTGCCAGCAGCCAATTCTCGCTAGCGGGAGGGTTCTTGGATCAAGAGACCCAGTACTTC.

This chain joins TRBV5-1 and TRBJ2-7; 9 bases are a match to TRBD2. V gave up 0 bases and J gave up 3 bases; unmatched junction bases: 7. CDR1 is SGHRS and CDR2 is YFSETQ in the germline V gene. The CDR3 is made up of 16 amino acids. The CDR3 region has the DNA TGCGCCAGCAGCTTGGTGCCGCGGGGGGGCCTCTACGAGCAGTACTTC. Translating it yields CASSLVPRGGLYEQYF.

The V call is TRBV30, the J call TRBJ2-7, with 11 bases lining up with TRBD2. Trimming took 4 bases from V and 0 from J; bases not matched to a gene: 11. Germline CDR1 GTSNPN, CDR2 SVGIG (reference sequence). The CDR3 extends over 17 amino acids. CDR3 protein: CAWTRRGLADISYEQYF. CDR3 DNA: TGTGCCTGGACAAGGCGGGGACTAGCGGATATCTCCTACGAGCAGTACTTC.

V and J are TRBV28 and TRBJ1-1, with a weak D call TRBD1 (6 bases). The CDR3 totals 14 residues. Looked up from germline, CDR1 is MDHEN and CDR2 is SYDVKM. V gave up 5 bases and J gave up 1 base, with 11 bases separating them. CDR3 amino acids: CASSAGDKNTEAFF. In nucleotides, the CDR3 is TGTGCCAGCAGTGCAGGGGACAAGAACACTGAAGCTTTCTTT.

V and J are TRBV19 and TRBJ2-3; 14 bases align to TRBD2. Germline CDR1 is LNHDA and CDR2 is SQIVND (reference sequence). The CDR3 has 17 amino acids. V shed 7 bases and J 6 bases; nucleotides not matched to a gene: 12. CDR3: CASTQQRLAGGSDTQYF. Written as DNA, the CDR3 is TGTGCCAGTACGCAACAAAGACTAGCGGGAGGGTCGGATACGCAGTATTTT. Full variable domain (outside the CDR3, taken from reference TRBV19 and TRBJ2-3): DGGITQSPKYLFRKEGQNVTLSCEQNLNHDAMYWYRQDPGQGLRLIYYSQIVNDFQKGDIAEGYSVSREKKESFPLTVTSAQKNPTAFYLCASTQQRLAGGSDTQYFGPGTRLTVL.

The rearrangement uses TRBV6-5 and TRBJ1-5, with 8 positions matching TRBD1. Unmatched junction bases numbered 8, after V lost 6 bases and J lost 7 bases. Per the germline V gene, CDR1 is MNHEY and CDR2 is SVGAGI. The CDR3 extends over 14 amino acids. The CDR3 here is CASSWTGQGQPQHF. DNA for the CDR3: TGTGCCAGCAGCTGGACAGGACAGGGACAGCCCCAGCATTTT.

The rearrangement links TRBV5-1 to TRBJ1-1, with TRBD1 matching 8 bases. This CDR3 has 17 amino acids. V lost 5 bases to trimming and J lost 6 bases; unmatched junction nucleotides: 18. In germline, CDR1 is SGHRS, CDR2 YFSETQ. The CDR3 region is CASRTGDGVGLPSEAFF. CDR3 nucleotides: TGCGCCAGCAGGACAGGGGATGGGGTTGGCCTTCCCTCTGAAGCTTTCTTT.

This chain uses TRBV6-2 or TRBV6-3 with TRBJ1-1; the D gene is possibly TRBD1 (5 bases). From germline, CDR1 is MNHEY and CDR2 SVGEGT. Trimming took off 3 bases at V and 1 base at J, with 12 bases between the two ends. The CDR3 loop spans 15 amino acids. The CDR3 sequence: CASSYGGGSNTEAFF. CDR3 DNA sequence: TGTGCCAGCAGTTATGGCGGGGGATCGAACACTGAAGCTTTCTTT.

The chain combines TRBV6-5 with TRBJ2-7, with a possible D match to TRBD2 (6 bases). Germline V gene sequence: CDR1 MNHEY, CDR2 SVGAGI. The V end lost 0 bases, the J end lost 12 bases, and 15 bases lay between the germline ends. This CDR3 comprises 13 residues. CDR3 amino acids: CASSYSAGSGGYF. CDR3 nucleotides: TGTGCCAGCAGTTACTCAGCTGGGTCCGGGGGGTACTTC.

This chain links TRBV7-2 with TRBJ2-5; 10 positions agree with TRBD2. Germline V CDR1 and CDR2: SGHTA, FQGNSA. With V trimmed by 6 bases and J by 3 bases, 10 bases remained unmatched. CDR3 length: 16 amino acids. CDR3 amino acids: CASSFGALAGKETQYF. The CDR3 DNA reads TGTGCCAGCAGTTTCGGGGCACTAGCGGGGAAAGAGACCCAGTACTTC.